These T cell receptor beta chains were read from a single sample in a study of blood T cell repertoires in COVID-19. Clones were sequenced by immunoSEQ multiplex PCR, and TCRdb holds only the in-frame ones, with some missing. Among 200,000 to 300,000 clones listed, about 86% were seen once. Input material: PBMCs or T cells enriched from blood (not recorded which). These TCRs come from a middle-aged woman with acute COVID-19. Each CDR3 is given with its conserved first and last residue. Fields, in order: J gene, V gene, CDR3 protein.

j_gene: TRBJ1-6
v_gene: TRBV30
CDR3aa: CACNRGPRNSPLHF

j_gene: TRBJ2-5
v_gene: TRBV7-9
CDR3aa: CASSSQGLAGMKTQYF

j_gene: TRBJ1-1
v_gene: TRBV28
CDR3aa: CASSRQGEGTEAFF

j_gene: TRBJ1-1
v_gene: TRBV6-5
CDR3aa: CASNPAPTGTEAFF

j_gene: TRBJ2-7
v_gene: TRBV5-1
CDR3aa: CASSLVGQGYEQYF

j_gene: TRBJ1-6
v_gene: TRBV7-6
CDR3aa: CASSRTGVGSPLHF

j_gene: TRBJ2-2
v_gene: TRBV19
CDR3aa: CASRGRSGELFF

j_gene: TRBJ1-2
v_gene: TRBV6-1
CDR3aa: CASSEAGQGANNYGYTF

j_gene: TRBJ2-1
v_gene: TRBV7-2
CDR3aa: CASSLAVLASNEQFF

j_gene: TRBJ2-7
v_gene: TRBV3-1/TRBV3-2
CDR3aa: CASSRDRSYEQYF

j_gene: TRBJ1-1
v_gene: TRBV27
CDR3aa: CASSQGTDEAFF

j_gene: TRBJ2-7
v_gene: TRBV29-1
CDR3aa: CSVELAYEQYF

j_gene: TRBJ2-2
v_gene: TRBV7-6
CDR3aa: CASSLVPGQGAVGELFF

j_gene: TRBJ1-2
v_gene: TRBV9
CDR3aa: CASRGQGALGNYGYTF

j_gene: TRBJ1-4
v_gene: TRBV7-9
CDR3aa: CASSFLLGEAEKLFF

j_gene: TRBJ2-7
v_gene: TRBV7-2
CDR3aa: CASSLYGSSYEQYF

j_gene: TRBJ2-7
v_gene: TRBV19
CDR3aa: CASSIGLAGIYEQYF

j_gene: TRBJ1-3
v_gene: TRBV10-3
CDR3aa: CAISERTRGPGNTIYF

j_gene: TRBJ2-2
v_gene: TRBV28
CDR3aa: CASSLGRANTGELFF

j_gene: TRBJ1-1
v_gene: TRBV19
CDR3aa: CASTSAGWETEAFF

j_gene: TRBJ1-2
v_gene: TRBV2
CDR3aa: CASRSTGGGSYGYTF

j_gene: TRBJ1-5
v_gene: TRBV11-2
CDR3aa: CASSSEVGGNQPQHF

j_gene: TRBJ1-1
v_gene: TRBV10-3
CDR3aa: CAISDQGRRGNTEAFF

j_gene: TRBJ2-7
v_gene: TRBV5-4
CDR3aa: CASSPGLAGDTYEQYF

j_gene: TRBJ2-3
v_gene: TRBV19
CDR3aa: CASRASGEPTDTQYF

j_gene: TRBJ2-1
v_gene: TRBV3-1/TRBV3-2
CDR3aa: CASRAGSNEQFF

j_gene: TRBJ1-1
v_gene: TRBV13
CDR3aa: CASSLRAEAFF

j_gene: TRBJ1-5
v_gene: TRBV4-2
CDR3aa: CASSQEWGGGGNQPQHF

j_gene: TRBJ2-1
v_gene: TRBV14
CDR3aa: CASSSLADNEQFF

j_gene: TRBJ1-2
v_gene: TRBV12-3/TRBV12-4
CDR3aa: CASSLEGTGYTF

j_gene: TRBJ2-2
v_gene: TRBV28
CDR3aa: CASSKTDRRNTGELFF

j_gene: TRBJ1-5
v_gene: TRBV5-5
CDR3aa: CASSLAKGLYSNQPQHF

j_gene: TRBJ1-6
v_gene: TRBV6-1
CDR3aa: CASSEDRDNSPLHF

j_gene: TRBJ2-7
v_gene: TRBV10-3
CDR3aa: CAISELRGLRNEQYF

j_gene: TRBJ2-3
v_gene: TRBV2
CDR3aa: CASSTSGLAGVDTQYF